The source of this T cell receptor beta chain is a study of T cells in Graves' hyperthyroidism and ophthalmopathy. Losses at the gene ends were 6 bases for V and 0 bases for J; bases not matched to a gene: 7. The CDR3 loop spans 15 amino acids. Germline V gene data show CDR1 as DFQATT and CDR2 as SNEGSKA (reference sequence). This clonotype was counted at least ten times. Its specificity is not known. Broader study findings: Ophthalmopathy was distinguished from stable hyperthyroidism by 13 V-J signatures.

Authors of the study amplified TCR beta CDR3 regions from RNA transcripts. HTBI primers were used for first-round RT-PCR of the TCR CDR3. TCRdb ran MiXCR on the multiplex PCR reads and lists one entry per CDR3 protein. Among hundreds of thousands of distinct CDR3 sequences listed, approximately 20% were seen once. Stable hyperthyroidism: no ophthalmopathy progression over 18 months of follow-up. On the basis of clinical symptoms, serum thyroxine and TRAb, thyroid ultrasound and orbital computed tomography, diagnoses were made. This clonotype was obtained from a man aged 35 to 55 with Graves' hyperthyroidism. Sequencing input: blood. The genes are TRBV20-1 and TRBJ1-5; 8 bases are shared with TRBD1. CDR3 DNA sequence: TGCAGTGCCGAAGGACAGGGCTATAGCAATCAGCCCCAGCATTTT. This sequence encodes CSAEGQGYSNQPQHF.